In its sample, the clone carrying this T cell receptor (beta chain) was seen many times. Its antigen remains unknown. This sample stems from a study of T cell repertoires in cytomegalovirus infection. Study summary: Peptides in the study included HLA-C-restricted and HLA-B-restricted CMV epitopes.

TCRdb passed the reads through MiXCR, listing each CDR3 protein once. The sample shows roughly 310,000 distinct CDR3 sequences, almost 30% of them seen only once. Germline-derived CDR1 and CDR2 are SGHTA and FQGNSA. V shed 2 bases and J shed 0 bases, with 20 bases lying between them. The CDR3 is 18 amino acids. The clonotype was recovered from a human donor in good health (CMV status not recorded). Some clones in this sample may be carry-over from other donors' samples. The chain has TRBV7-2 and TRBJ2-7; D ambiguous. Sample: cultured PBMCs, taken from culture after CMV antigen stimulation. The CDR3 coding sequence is TGTGCCAGCAGCTTATCGCCCGCCACCCGTTCCAGCTCCTACGAGCAGTACTTC. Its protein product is CASSLSPATRSSSYEQYF. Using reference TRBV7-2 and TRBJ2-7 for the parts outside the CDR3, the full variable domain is GAGVSQSPSNKVTEKGKDVELRCDPISGHTALYWYRQSLGQGLEFLIYFQGNSAPDKSGLPSDRFSAERTGGSVSTLTIQRTQQEDSAVYLCASSLSPATRSSSYEQYFGPGTRLTVT.